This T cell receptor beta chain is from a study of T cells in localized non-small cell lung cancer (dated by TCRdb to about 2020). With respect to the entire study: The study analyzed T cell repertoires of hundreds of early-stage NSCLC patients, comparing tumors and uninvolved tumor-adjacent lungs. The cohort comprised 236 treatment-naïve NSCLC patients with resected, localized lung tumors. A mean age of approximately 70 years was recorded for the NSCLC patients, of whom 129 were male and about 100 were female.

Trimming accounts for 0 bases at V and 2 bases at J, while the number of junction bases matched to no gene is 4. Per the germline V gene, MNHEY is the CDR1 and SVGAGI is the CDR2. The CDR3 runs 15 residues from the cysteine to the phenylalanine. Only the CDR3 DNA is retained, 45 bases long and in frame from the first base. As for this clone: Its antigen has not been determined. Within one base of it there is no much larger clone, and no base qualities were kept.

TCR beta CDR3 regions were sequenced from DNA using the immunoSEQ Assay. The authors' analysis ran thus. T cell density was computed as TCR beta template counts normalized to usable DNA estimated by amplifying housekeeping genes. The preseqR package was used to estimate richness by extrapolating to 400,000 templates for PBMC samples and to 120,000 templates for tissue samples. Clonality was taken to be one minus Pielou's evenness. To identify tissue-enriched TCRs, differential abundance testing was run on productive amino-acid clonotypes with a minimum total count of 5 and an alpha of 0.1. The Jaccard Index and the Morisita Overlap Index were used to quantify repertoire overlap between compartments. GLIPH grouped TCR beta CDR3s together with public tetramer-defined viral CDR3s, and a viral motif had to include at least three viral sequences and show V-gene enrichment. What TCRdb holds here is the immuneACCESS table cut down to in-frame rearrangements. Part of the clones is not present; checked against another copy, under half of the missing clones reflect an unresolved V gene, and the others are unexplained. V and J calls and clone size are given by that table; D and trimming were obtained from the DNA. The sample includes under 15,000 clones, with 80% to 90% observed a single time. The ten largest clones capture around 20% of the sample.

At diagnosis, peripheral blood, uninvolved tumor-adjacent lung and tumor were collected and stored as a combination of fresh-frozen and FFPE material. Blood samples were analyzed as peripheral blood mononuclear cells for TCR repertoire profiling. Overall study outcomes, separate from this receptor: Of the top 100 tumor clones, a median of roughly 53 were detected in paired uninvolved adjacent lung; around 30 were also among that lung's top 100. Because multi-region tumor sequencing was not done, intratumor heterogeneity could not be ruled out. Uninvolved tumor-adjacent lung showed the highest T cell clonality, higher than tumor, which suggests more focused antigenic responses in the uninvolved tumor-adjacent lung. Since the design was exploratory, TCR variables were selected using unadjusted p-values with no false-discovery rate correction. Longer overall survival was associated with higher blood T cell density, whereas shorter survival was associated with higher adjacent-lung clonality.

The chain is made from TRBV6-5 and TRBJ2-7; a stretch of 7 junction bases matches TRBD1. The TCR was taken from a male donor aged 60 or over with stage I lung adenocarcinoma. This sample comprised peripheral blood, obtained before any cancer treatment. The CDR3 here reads CASSYSFTGAYEQYF. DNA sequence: TGTGCCAGCAGTTACTCTTTTACAGGGGCCTACGAGCAGTACTTC.